This passage covers 30 T cell receptor beta chains from one sample sequenced in a study of T cell repertoires in cytomegalovirus infection. MiXCR, run by TCRdb on the reads, gives a single entry per CDR3 protein. Altogether some 440,000 distinct CDR3 sequences are present, under 40% being singletons, with the ten largest covering about 13%. The sample consisted of PBMCs. The receptors derive from a human donor in good health (CMV status not recorded). Some clones in this sample may be carry-over from other donors' samples.

This clonotype occurred a few times. The J gene is TRBJ1-2, the V gene TRBV28, with D unresolved. Germline V CDR1 and CDR2: MDHEN, SYDVKM. Between the trimmed V and J ends, which lost 5 bases and 4 bases, there was a span of 20 bases. The CDR3 sequence is 16 residues long. The CDR3 reads CASSLSQRGFGYGYTF. Written as DNA, the CDR3 is TGTGCCAGCAGTCTATCCCAGAGAGGTTTCGGCTATGGCTACACCTTC.

This chain joins TRBV11-2 and TRBJ1-4, with D possibly being TRBD1 (6 bases). Germline CDR1 and CDR2: SGHAT and FQNNGV. V was pared by 5 bases and J by 5 bases, with 15 bases between. CDR3 length: 15 residues. CDR3 sequence (DNA): TGTGCCAGCAGCCCCCGGGCAGGGGCAAATGAAAAACTGTTTTTT. It specifies CASSPRAGANEKLFF.

The chain joins TRBV12-3 or TRBV12-4 to TRBJ2-3, with TRBD2 as a possible D gene (6 bases). The ends were cut back, 6 bases at V and 2 bases at J, with 12 bases in the middle. This CDR3 contains 14 residues. DNA for the CDR3: TGTGCCAGCAGCACCGGGACTGTCACAGATACGCAGTATTTT. Residues: CASSTGTVTDTQYF.

This rearrangement joins TRBV4-1 to TRBJ2-1; 10 nucleotides match TRBD1. Germline CDR1 and CDR2: MGHRA and YSYEKL. The CDR3 is made up of 14 amino acids. Trimming at V came to 4 bases and at J to 8 bases, leaving 5 bases not matched to a gene. The CDR3 coding sequence is TGCGCCAGCAGCCCGGGACAGGGGTTCGATGAGCAGTTCTTC. This encodes CASSPGQGFDEQFF.

The rearrangement uses TRBV11-2 and TRBJ1-6; 7 bases are shared with TRBD1. The V segment lost 5 bases and the J segment 8 bases; nucleotides outside the gene matches: 9. The CDR3 sequence is 15 residues long. Germline CDR1 SGHAT, CDR2 FQNNGV. CDR3 residues: CASSIRGGSDSPLHF. CDR3 bases: TGTGCCAGCAGCATCAGGGGGGGTTCAGATTCACCCCTCCACTTT.

The sample holds many counts of this clonotype. This chain uses TRBV19 with TRBJ1-4; no firm D call. Germline CDR1 reads LNHDA; CDR2 reads SQIVND (reference sequence). The CDR3 extends over 16 amino acids. The V end was cut by 6 bases, the J end by 0 bases, with 14 bases between. Here the CDR3 DNA reads TGTGCCAGTAGCTTGCAGCGGCCCACAACTAATGAAAAACTGTTTTTT. Protein sequence: CASSLQRPTTNEKLFF.

This chain links TRBV4-2 with TRBJ2-7; no clear D. This CDR3 is 13 amino acids long. Trimming left V 3 bases short and J 1 base short, with 7 bases between. Germline loops: CDR1 LGHNA, CDR2 YNFKEQ. The CDR3 protein is CASSHPQSYEQYF. For the CDR3, the DNA is TGTGCCAGCAGCCATCCACAGTCCTACGAGCAGTACTTC.

The chain is built from TRBV2 and TRBJ1-5, with 9 bases aligning to TRBD1. V gave up 6 bases and J gave up 0 bases; unmatched junction bases: 12. The CDR3 covers 18 residues. Germline CDR1 is SNHLY and CDR2 is FYNNEI. The CDR3 sequence: CASRREQGAKFSNQPQHF. The CDR3 nucleotides are TGTGCCAGCAGGAGGGAACAGGGGGCTAAGTTTAGCAATCAGCCCCAGCATTTT.

This clonotype was seen more than once but under ten times. V gene TRBV7-2 combines with J gene TRBJ2-1; D unclear. Trimming removed 1 base at V and 5 bases at J, with 12 bases between. Germline V lookup: CDR1 SGHTA, CDR2 FQGNSA. The CDR3 totals 15 residues. CDR3: CASSLVGKDDNEQFF. CDR3 coding DNA: TGTGCCAGCAGCTTAGTGGGTAAGGATGACAATGAGCAGTTCTTC.

Turning to this clonotype: As the CDR3 is not closed by the conserved phenylalanine or tryptophan, this likely results from a read error. It is unclear where the CDR3 begins or ends on the DNA, so no DNA is shown, and the CDR3 is as TCRdb lists it. The chain employs TRBV5-6 and TRBJ1-1; the table calls TRBD1, which could not be checked here. Germline CDR1 and CDR2: SGHDT and YYEEEE. Both ends counted, the CDR3 spans 16 residues. CDR3 region: CSISPLGTGGNTESFL.

The rearrangement joins TRBV29-1 to TRBJ1-5, with D hard to call. The germline CDR1 and CDR2 sequences are SQVTM and ANQGSEA. V dropped 4 bases and J dropped 5 bases, with 6 bases sitting between them. CDR3 length equals 11 residues. DNA of the CDR3: TGCAGCGTTGGCACCCATCAGCCCCAGCATTTT. It codes for CSVGTHQPQHF.

The CDR3 reads CASSSILQGSEQYF. The DNA of the CDR3 is TGTGCCAGCAGCTCGATACTCCAGGGCTCCGAGCAGTACTTC. The chain combines TRBV7-8 with TRBJ2-7, with D perhaps matching TRBD1 (5 bases). CDR1 SGHVS and CDR2 FQNEAQ come from the germline V gene. Trimming shortened V by 4 bases and J by 6 bases, and 16 bases separated the two germline ends. CDR3 length: 14 amino acids.

This clonotype was observed at least ten times. V and J are TRBV9 and TRBJ2-7; 7 bases align to TRBD2. The V gene's germline CDR1 is SGDLS and CDR2 YYNGEE. CDR3 size: 14 residues. V shed 5 bases, J shed 4 bases, and the junction held 9 bases outside the gene matches. This CDR3 reads CASSTGREEYEQYF. In nucleotides, the CDR3 is TGTGCCAGCAGTACCGGACGGGAGGAGTACGAGCAGTACTTC.

This chain connects TRBV5-6 to TRBJ1-1; 7 nucleotides align to TRBD1. The ends lost 0 bases at V and 0 bases at J; junction bases unmatched: 17. Germline CDR1 reads SGHDT; CDR2 reads YYEEEE. This CDR3 is 20 amino acids long. CDR3 protein: CASSLVGDRDRALMNTEAFF. Here the CDR3 DNA reads TGTGCCAGCAGCTTGGTCGGGGACCGGGACAGAGCGTTAATGAACACTGAAGCTTTCTTT. The full variable domain, with the rest looked up from reference TRBV5-6 and TRBJ1-1, is DAGVTQSPTHLIKTRGQQVTLRCSPKSGHDTVSWYQQALGQGPQFIFQYYEEEERQRGNFPDRFSGHQFPNYSSELNVNALLLGDSALYLCASSLVGDRDRALMNTEAFFGQGTRLTVV.

This clonotype was observed at least ten times. V and J are TRBV6-5 and TRBJ2-7; TRBD1 aligns across 7 bases. V trimming: 3 bases; J trimming: 7 bases; junction bases outside the gene matches: 6. The CDR3 contains 13 residues. CDR1 and CDR2 from the germline V gene are MNHEY and SVGAGI. The CDR3 nucleotides read TGTGCCAGCAGTTATTCTACAGGGGTTGAGCAGTACTTC. It specifies CASSYSTGVEQYF.

This clonotype has only a few counts. The chain couples TRBV20-1 to TRBJ2-7; 10 bases are a match to TRBD1. The CDR3 runs 14 residues. The junction had 8 bases not matched to a gene; V was cut back by 5 bases and J by 4 bases. Germline CDR1 and CDR2: DFQATT and SNEGSKA (reference sequence). CDR3: CSAPRGTGEYEQYF. In nucleotides, the CDR3 is TGCAGTGCTCCCCGTGGGACAGGGGAATACGAGCAGTACTTC.

The sample holds a few counts of this clonotype. The V call is TRBV3-1, the J call TRBJ2-1, with 8 nucleotides matching TRBD2. The CDR3 has 19 residues. Unmatched junction bases numbered 20, after V lost 2 bases and J lost 8 bases. The germline CDR1 and CDR2 sequences are LGHDT and YNNKEL (reference sequence). The CDR3 DNA reads as TGTGCCAGCAGCCAAAGTCGGCGGGGGGCCGTTGAGCAAAGGGATGAGCAGTTCTTC. It codes for CASSQSRRGAVEQRDEQFF.

This chain links TRBV6-5 with TRBJ1-3; 7 bases map to TRBD1. The CDR3 is made up of 15 amino acids. Germline values: CDR1 MNHEY, CDR2 SVGAGI. V shed 7 bases and J 0 bases; nucleotides not matched to a gene: 6. CDR3 region: CASKDRESSGNTIYF. The CDR3 region has the DNA TGTGCCAGCAAAGACAGGGAGAGCTCTGGAAACACCATATATTTT.

This chain joins TRBV12-3 or TRBV12-4 and TRBJ2-7, with a weak D call TRBD2 (5 bases). This CDR3 is 16 amino acids long. Deletions cut 5 bases from V and 5 bases from J, with 22 bases between. The CDR3 reads CASSPTPRGGYDEQYF. The CDR3 bases are TGTGCCAGCAGTCCTACCCCCCGGGGTGGGTACGACGAGCAGTACTTC.

In regard to this clonotype: One end of the junction fails to match germline, which may point to a read error. The chain has TRBV7-3 and TRBJ2-1; D remains unclear. Per germline, CDR1 SGHTA and CDR2 FQGTGA. There are 18 residues in the CDR3. DNA for the CDR3: TGTGCCAGCAGCTTAGGCCTGGATGGGATTAACCCCTACAATGAGCAGTTATTC. It specifies CASSLGLDGINPYNEQLF.

Note on this clonotype: This sequence may be a read error, since a much larger clone differs from it by one base. The rearrangement joins TRBV7-8 to TRBJ1-4, with D maybe TRBD1 (5 bases). This CDR3 contains 15 residues. Germline CDR1 SGHVS, CDR2 FQNEAQ. V was clipped by 4 bases and J by 5 bases, with 14 bases between them. CDR3 amino acids: CASSSRAGQNEKLFF. The CDR3 nucleotides read TGTGCCAGCAGCTCACGGGCAGGGCAAAATGAAAAACTGTTTTTT.

This clonotype occurred many times. V usage is TRBV7-8 and J usage is TRBJ2-3, with D hard to call. Between the trimmed V and J ends, which lost 8 bases and 0 bases, there was a span of 9 bases. This CDR3 is built from 13 residues. The germline V gene encodes CDR1 SGHVS and CDR2 FQNEAQ. CDR3 protein: CASRDLSTDTQYF. The CDR3 nucleotides are TGTGCCAGCCGTGACCTAAGCACAGATACGCAGTATTTT.

The V gene is TRBV29-1, the J gene TRBJ2-2; unclear D gene. Trimming shortened V by 7 bases and J by 2 bases, and 11 bases separated the two germline ends. Germline V gene sequence: CDR1 SQVTM, CDR2 ANQGSEA. This CDR3 has 13 amino acids. The CDR3 sequence: CSDRPVNTGELFF. CDR3 sequence (DNA): TGCAGCGACCGCCCGGTTAACACCGGGGAGCTGTTTTTT.

This rearrangement joins TRBV4-1 to TRBJ1-5; 9 positions match TRBD1. V lost 1 base and J lost 4; bases outside the gene matches: 2. This CDR3 is built from 15 residues. CDR1 and CDR2 (germline): MGHRA, YSYEKL. CDR3 in DNA: TGCGCCAGCAGCCAAGTTGGACAGGGGAATCAGCCCCAGCATTTT. Encoded protein: CASSQVGQGNQPQHF.

This clonotype was picked up one time. This may arise from a read error, as a much more abundant clone is one base away. The V call is TRBV6-6, the J call TRBJ2-3; 11 positions agree with TRBD2. The CDR3 runs 17 residues. Germline CDR1 MNHNY, CDR2 SVGAGI (reference sequence). J was trimmed by 5 bases and V by 5 bases; bases with no gene match: 12. The CDR3 sequence is CASSEAPLAGDIDTQYF. In nucleotides, the CDR3 is TGTGCCAGCAGTGAGGCCCCACTAGCGGGGGACATAGATACGCAGTATTTT.

This clonotype was observed a handful of times. The V and J genes are TRBV7-9 and TRBJ2-1; tentatively, D is TRBD1 (6 bases). CDR1 and CDR2 (germline): SEHNR, FQNEAQ (reference sequence). V was clipped by 2 bases and J by 15 bases, with 11 bases between them. This CDR3 is 11 amino acids long. This CDR3 is CASSLYQGPFF. As DNA, the CDR3 is TGTGCCAGCAGCTTATACCAGGGGCCGTTCTTC. Supplemented by reference TRBV7-9 and TRBJ2-1, the full variable domain reads DTGVSQNPRHKITKRGQNVTFRCDPISEHNRLYWYRQTLGQGPEFLTYFQNEAQLEKSRLLSDRFSAERPKGSFSTLEIQRTEQGDSAMYLCASSLYQGPFFGPGTRLTVL.

In the case of this clonotype: Its ends do not fully match the called genes, so a read error is possible. The V call is TRBV7-6, the J call TRBJ2-2; TRBD1 aligns across 11 bases. The CDR3 length is 20 residues. CDR1 SGHVS and CDR2 FNYEAQ come from the germline V gene. DNA for the CDR3: TGTGCCAGCAGCGTAGTGATGCGGACAGGGGGCAGGCAGAACAACGGGGAGCTTTTTTTT. It translates to CASSVVMRTGGRQNNGELFF.

This clonotype was recorded at least ten times. The chain links TRBV12-3 or TRBV12-4 to TRBJ1-4, with D possibly matching TRBD1 (6 bases). CDR3 length: 15 residues. The germline V and J ends were trimmed by 6 bases and 2 bases, with 13 bases remaining between them. CDR3 sequence: CASSSRGVTNEKLFF. CDR3 nucleotides: TGTGCCAGCAGCTCAAGGGGGGTGACTAATGAAAAACTGTTTTTT.

V usage is TRBV7-9 and J usage is TRBJ2-7; perhaps TRBD2 as D (6 bases). Germline CDR1 is SEHNR and CDR2 is FQNEAQ (reference sequence). This CDR3 has 17 amino acids. V lost 2 bases to trimming and J lost 0 bases, with 17 bases between them. The CDR3 nucleotides are TGTGCCAGCAGCTTATTGCTTCGGGACGGGAGCTCCTACGAGCAGTACTTC. Its protein product is CASSLLLRDGSSYEQYF.

This chain joins TRBV7-9 and TRBJ2-7; 7 nucleotides align to TRBD2. V gave up 6 bases and J gave up 6 bases; unmatched junction bases: 11. The V gene's germline CDR1 is SEHNR and CDR2 FQNEAQ (reference sequence). The CDR3 has 14 residues. The CDR3 bases are TGTGCCAGCAGGGGGGTCCGTGGACTAGGCGAGCAGTACTTC. Amino acids: CASRGVRGLGEQYF.